This record concerns one T cell receptor (beta chain) sequence. Its matching antigen is unknown. The entry originates in a study of CD8+ T cells in alopecia areata. Study background: Among treated patients, oral tofacitinib was administered at 5 to 10 mg twice daily. The investigators scored severity in treated patients by the percentage of affected scalp area.

The authors extracted RNA and reverse transcribed it into cDNA as the sequencing template. The repertoire was sequenced with immunoSEQ multiplex PCR; TCRdb's copy has only in-frame clones and lacks some. The profile shows roughly 200,000 clones, 35% to 45% of them singletons. General study points: Persistence in scalp and blood during tofacitinib was observed for many expanded lesional clones.

This CDR3 contains 14 residues. J lost 9 bases, V lost 4 bases, and 2 bases had no gene match. Germline V gene sequence: CDR1 SGHRS, CDR2 YFSETQ. The treatment: oral pan-JAK inhibitor, 5-10 mg twice daily. Alopecia areata patients gave lesional scalp punch biopsies and peripheral blood samples. The sample in question was CD4+ T cells sorted from blood, obtained at approximately week 34, from a patient treated with tofacitinib. The origin of this receptor is a human donor with alopecia areata. The chain recombines TRBV5-1 with TRBJ2-1, with 15 bases lining up with TRBD2. CDR3 in amino acids: CASSAGLAGGEQFF. The CDR3 DNA follows: TGCGCCAGCAGCGCGGGACTAGCGGGGGGTGAGCAGTTCTTC.